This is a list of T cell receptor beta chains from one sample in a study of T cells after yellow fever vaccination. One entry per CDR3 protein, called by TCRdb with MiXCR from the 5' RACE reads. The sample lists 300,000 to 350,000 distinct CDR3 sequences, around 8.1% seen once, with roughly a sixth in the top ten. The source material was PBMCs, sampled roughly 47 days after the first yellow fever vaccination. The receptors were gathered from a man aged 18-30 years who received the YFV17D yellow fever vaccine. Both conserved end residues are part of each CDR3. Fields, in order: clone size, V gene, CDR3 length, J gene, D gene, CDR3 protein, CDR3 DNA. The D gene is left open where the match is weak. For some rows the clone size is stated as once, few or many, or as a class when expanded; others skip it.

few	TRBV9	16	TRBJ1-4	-	CASSANEQGGNEKLFF	TGTGCCAGCAGCGCAAATGAACAGGGTGGAAATGAAAAACTGTTTTTT
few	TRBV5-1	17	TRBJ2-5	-	CASKVRGASGFSETQYF	TGCGCCAGCAAGGTCCGTGGGGCTAGTGGGTTCTCGGAGACCCAGTACTTC
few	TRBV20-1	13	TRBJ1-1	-	CSARTVEGTEAFF	TGCAGTGCACGGACAGTCGAGGGCACTGAAGCTTTCTTT
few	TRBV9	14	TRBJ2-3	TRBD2	CASSLAGAIDTQYF	TGTGCCAGCAGTTTAGCGGGGGCGATAGATACGCAGTATTTT
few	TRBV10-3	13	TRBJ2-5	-	CAISGTQKETQYF	TGTGCCATCTCGGGGACACAAAAAGAGACCCAGTACTTC
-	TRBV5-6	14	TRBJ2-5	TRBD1	CASSSQGTVETQYF	TGTGCCAGCAGCTCACAAGGGACAGTTGAGACCCAGTACTTC
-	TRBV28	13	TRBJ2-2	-	CASSSDSTGELFF	TGTGCCAGCAGCTCCGACTCCACCGGGGAGCTGTTTTTT
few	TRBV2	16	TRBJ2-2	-	CASSELGGAGTGELFF	TGTGCCAGCAGTGAATTGGGGGGCGCGGGCACCGGGGAGCTGTTTTTT
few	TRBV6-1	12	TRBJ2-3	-	CASSETTDTQYF	TGTGCCAGCAGTGAAACCACAGATACGCAGTATTTT
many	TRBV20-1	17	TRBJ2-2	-	CSARGVLRGNSAGELFF	TGCAGTGCTAGGGGCGTTCTCAGGGGCAATTCAGCCGGGGAGCTGTTTTTT
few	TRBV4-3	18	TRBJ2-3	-	CASSQDARALSGADTQYF	TGCGCCAGCAGCCAAGATGCCCGCGCCCTATCCGGGGCGGATACGCAGTATTTT
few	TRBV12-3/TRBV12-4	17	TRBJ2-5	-	CASSFGGLGLRGETQYF	TGTGCCAGCAGTTTCGGTGGCTTAGGGCTAAGGGGAGAGACCCAGTACTTC
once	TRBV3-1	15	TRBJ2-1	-	CASSQETSGYNEQFF	TGTGCCAGCAGCCAAGAAACTAGTGGCTACAATGAGCAGTTCTTC
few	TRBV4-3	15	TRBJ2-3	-	CALLERGPFTDTQYF	TGCGCCCTTCTCGAACGGGGGCCATTCACAGATACGCAGTATTTT
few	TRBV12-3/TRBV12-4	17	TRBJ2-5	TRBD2	CASRPIGGAVDQETQYF	TGTGCCAGCAGGCCAATCGGGGGGGCAGTCGACCAAGAGACCCAGTACTTC
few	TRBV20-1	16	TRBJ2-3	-	CSARLGQSDPGDTQYF	TGCAGTGCTAGATTAGGGCAGAGCGATCCGGGAGATACGCAGTATTTT
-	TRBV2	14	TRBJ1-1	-	CASGREGGNTEAFF	TGTGCCAGCGGCCGTGAGGGTGGGAACACTGAAGCTTTCTTT
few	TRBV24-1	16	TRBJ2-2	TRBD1	CATSDRDRGRGGELFF	TGTGCCACCAGTGATCGAGACAGGGGGCGAGGCGGGGAGCTGTTTTTT
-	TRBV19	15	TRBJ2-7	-	CASSISTRDPYDQYF	TGTGCCAGTTCTATCTCAACCCGGGACCCATACGACCAGTACTTC
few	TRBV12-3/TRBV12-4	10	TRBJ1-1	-	CASSLGEAFF	TGTGCCAGCAGTTTGGGGGAAGCTTTCTTT
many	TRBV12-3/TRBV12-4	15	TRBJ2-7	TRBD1	CASSSGQLGLYEQYF	TGTGCCAGCAGCTCGGGACAGCTAGGCCTATACGAGCAGTACTTC
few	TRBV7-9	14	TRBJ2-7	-	CASSPPVGVHEQYF	TGTGCCAGCAGCCCGCCGGTAGGGGTCCACGAGCAGTACTTC
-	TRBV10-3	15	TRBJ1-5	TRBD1	CAISQDRGSNQPQHF	TGTGCCATCAGCCAGGACAGGGGAAGCAATCAGCCCCAGCATTTT
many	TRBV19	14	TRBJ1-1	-	CASHDPRGGTEAFF	TGTGCCAGCCACGACCCCAGGGGAGGTACTGAAGCTTTCTTT
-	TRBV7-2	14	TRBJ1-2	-	CASSLGSQLYGYTF	TGTGCCAGCAGCTTAGGCTCACAGCTCTATGGCTACACCTTC
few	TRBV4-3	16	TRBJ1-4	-	CASSPGRLGRGEKLFF	TGCGCCAGCAGCCCGGGCCGTTTGGGGAGGGGTGAAAAACTGTTTTTT
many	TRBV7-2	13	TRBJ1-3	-	CASSLNSGNTIYF	TGTGCCAGCAGCTTAAACTCTGGAAACACCATATATTTT
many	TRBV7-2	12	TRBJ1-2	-	CASSLQGFGYTF	TGTGCCAGCAGTCTTCAGGGGTTTGGCTACACCTTC
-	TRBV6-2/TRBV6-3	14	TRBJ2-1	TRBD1	CASSITQGAGEQFF	TGTGCCAGCAGCATCACCCAGGGGGCTGGTGAGCAGTTCTTC
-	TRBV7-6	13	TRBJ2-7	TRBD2	CASSAGLAYEQYF	TGTGCCAGCAGCGCGGGACTAGCTTACGAGCAGTACTTC
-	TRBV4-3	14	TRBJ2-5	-	CASSPLERVTPQYF	TGCGCCAGCAGCCCGTTGGAGAGGGTAACGCCCCAGTACTTC
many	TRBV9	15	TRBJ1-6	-	CASSVAGATNSPLHF	TGTGCCAGCAGCGTAGCAGGGGCAACTAATTCACCCCTCCACTTT
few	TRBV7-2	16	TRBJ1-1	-	CASSFWVVGVRTEAFF	TGTGCCAGCAGCTTTTGGGTGGTCGGGGTAAGGACTGAAGCTTTCTTT
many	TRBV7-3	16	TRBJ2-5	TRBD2	CASSCDRRGRGETQYF	TGTGCCAGCAGCTGTGACCGGCGAGGGAGGGGAGAGACCCAGTACTTC
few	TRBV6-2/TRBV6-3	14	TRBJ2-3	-	CASSNDWSTDTQYF	TGTGCCAGCAGTAACGACTGGAGCACAGATACGCAGTATTTT
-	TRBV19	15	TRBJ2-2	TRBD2	CASSLGLGGAGELFF	TGTGCCAGTAGTTTAGGACTAGGTGGTGCCGGGGAGCTGTTTTTT
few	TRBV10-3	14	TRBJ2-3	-	CAGSGTPSTDTQYF	TGTGCCGGCTCCGGGACACCTAGCACAGATACGCAGTATTTT
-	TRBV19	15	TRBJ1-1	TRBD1	CASTQPGTGTTEAFF	TGTGCCAGTACCCAGCCAGGGACAGGGACCACTGAAGCTTTCTTT
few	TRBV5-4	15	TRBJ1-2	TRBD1	CASSLRDRIPYGYTF	TGTGCCAGCAGCCTTCGGGACAGAATTCCTTATGGCTACACCTTC
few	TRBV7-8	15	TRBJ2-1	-	CASSLRGAPYNEQFF	TGTGCCAGCAGCTTACGAGGGGCCCCGTACAATGAGCAGTTCTTC
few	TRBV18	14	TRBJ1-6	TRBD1	CASSQGTVNSPLHF	TGTGCCAGCTCACAAGGGACAGTTAATTCACCCCTCCACTTT
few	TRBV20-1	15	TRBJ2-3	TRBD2	CSAGTSGGVTDTQYF	TGCAGTGCTGGAACTAGCGGGGGAGTCACAGATACGCAGTATTTT
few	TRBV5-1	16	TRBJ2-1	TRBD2	CASSLGGTSGYNEQFF	TGCGCCAGCAGCTTGGGGGGGACTAGCGGCTACAATGAGCAGTTCTTC
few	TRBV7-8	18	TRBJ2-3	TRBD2	CASSPRRAAGWGTDTQYF	TGTGCCAGCAGCCCCAGAAGGGCAGCGGGGTGGGGCACAGATACGCAGTATTTT
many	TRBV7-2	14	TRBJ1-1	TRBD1	CASSTRTGRTEAFF	TGTGCCAGCAGCACAAGGACAGGGCGGACTGAAGCTTTCTTT
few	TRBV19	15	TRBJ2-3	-	CASSILHGRTDTQYF	TGTGCCAGTAGTATACTCCACGGTCGTACAGATACGCAGTATTTT
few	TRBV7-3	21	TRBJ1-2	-	CASSLRTKGIGLPHPNYGYTF	TGTGCCAGCAGCTTAAGGACAAAGGGAATCGGACTCCCCCATCCAAACTATGGCTACACCTTC
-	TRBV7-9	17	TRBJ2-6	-	CASSQAASGAGANVLTF	TGTGCCAGCAGCCAAGCAGCGTCCGGCGCGGGGGCCAACGTCCTGACTTTC
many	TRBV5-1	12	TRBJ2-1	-	CASSSRQARQFF	TGCGCCAGCAGCTCCCGACAGGCGAGGCAGTTCTTC
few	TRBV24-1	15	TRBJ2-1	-	CATSDSRAGDNEQFF	TGTGCCACCAGTGACTCACGGGCTGGAGACAATGAGCAGTTCTTC
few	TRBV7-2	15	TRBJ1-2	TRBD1	CASSRLGQGAGGYTF	TGTGCCAGCAGCCGACTGGGACAGGGGGCGGGTGGCTACACCTTC
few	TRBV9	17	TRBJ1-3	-	CASSVADGRSSGNTIYF	TGTGCCAGCAGCGTAGCAGACGGCCGATCCTCTGGAAACACCATATATTTT
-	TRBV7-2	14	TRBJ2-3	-	CASVDPRRTDTQYF	TGTGCCAGCGTCGACCCTAGACGCACAGATACGCAGTATTTT
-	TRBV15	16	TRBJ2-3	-	CATSSLQGLAADTQYF	TGTGCCACCAGCAGTCTCCAGGGACTGGCAGCAGATACGCAGTATTTT
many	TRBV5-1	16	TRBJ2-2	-	CASLPGGGPVPGELFF	TGCGCCAGCCTACCGGGGGGCGGACCGGTCCCCGGGGAGCTGTTTTTT